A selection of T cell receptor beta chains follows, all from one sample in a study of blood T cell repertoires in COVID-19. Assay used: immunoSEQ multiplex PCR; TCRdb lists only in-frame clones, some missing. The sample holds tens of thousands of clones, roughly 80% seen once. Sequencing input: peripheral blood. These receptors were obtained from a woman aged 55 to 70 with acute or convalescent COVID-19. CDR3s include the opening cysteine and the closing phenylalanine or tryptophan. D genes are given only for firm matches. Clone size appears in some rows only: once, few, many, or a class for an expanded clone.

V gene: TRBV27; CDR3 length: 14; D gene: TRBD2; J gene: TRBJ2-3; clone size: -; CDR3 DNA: TGTGCCAGCAGCAGCGGGGGCTTCACAGATACGCAGTATTTT; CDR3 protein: CASSSGGFTDTQYF
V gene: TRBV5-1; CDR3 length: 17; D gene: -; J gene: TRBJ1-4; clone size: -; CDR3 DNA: TGCGCCAGCAGCTATGGTGGGAGGGGTCCAACTAATGAAAAACTGTTTTTT; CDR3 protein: CASSYGGRGPTNEKLFF
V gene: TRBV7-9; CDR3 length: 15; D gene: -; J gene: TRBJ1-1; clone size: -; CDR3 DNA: TGTGCCAGCAGCTTGAGGCCGACTCTGAACACTGAAGCTTTCTTT; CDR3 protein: CASSLRPTLNTEAFF
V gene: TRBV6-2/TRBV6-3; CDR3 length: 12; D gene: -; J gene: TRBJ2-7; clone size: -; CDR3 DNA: TGTGCCAGCAGTTCACAGAGCTACGAGCAGTACTTC; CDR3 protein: CASSSQSYEQYF
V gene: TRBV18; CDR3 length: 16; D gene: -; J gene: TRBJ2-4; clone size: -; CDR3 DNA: TGTGCCAGCTTTAGTACAGGGTCCCGGGCCAAAAACATTCAGTACTTC; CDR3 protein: CASFSTGSRAKNIQYF
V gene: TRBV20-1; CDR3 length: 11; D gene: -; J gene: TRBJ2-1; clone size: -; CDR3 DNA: TGCAGTGCCGGGGGTCCCAATGAGCAGTTCTTC; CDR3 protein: CSAGGPNEQFF
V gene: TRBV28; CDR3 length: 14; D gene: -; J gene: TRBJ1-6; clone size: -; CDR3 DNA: TGTGCCAGCAGCTACAGCTCCTATAATTCACCCCTCCACTTT; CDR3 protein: CASSYSSYNSPLHF
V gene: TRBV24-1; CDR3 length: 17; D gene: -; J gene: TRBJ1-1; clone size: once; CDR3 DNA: TGTGCCACCAGTGATCTGGGCAAATGCCAACCGAACACTGAAGCTTTCTTT; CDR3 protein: CATSDLGKCQPNTEAFF
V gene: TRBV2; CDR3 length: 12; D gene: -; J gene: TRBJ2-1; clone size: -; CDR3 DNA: TGTGCCAGCAGAAAGGGGAATAATGAGCAGTTCTTC; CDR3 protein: CASRKGNNEQFF
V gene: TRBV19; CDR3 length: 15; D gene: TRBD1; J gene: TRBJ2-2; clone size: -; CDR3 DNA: TGTGCCAGTCGTCCGGGACAGCGATACACCGGGGAGCTGTTTTTT; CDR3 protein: CASRPGQRYTGELFF
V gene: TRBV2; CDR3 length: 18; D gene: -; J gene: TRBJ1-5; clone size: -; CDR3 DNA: TGTGCCAGCAGTGAGCAAAGATTCGCCTGGACACAGAATCAGCCCCAGCATTTT; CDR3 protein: CASSEQRFAWTQNQPQHF
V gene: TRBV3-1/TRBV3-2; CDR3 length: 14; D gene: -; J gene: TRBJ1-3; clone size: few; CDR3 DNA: TGTGCCAGCAGCCAATTTAGCTCTGGAAACACCATATATTTT; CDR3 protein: CASSQFSSGNTIYF
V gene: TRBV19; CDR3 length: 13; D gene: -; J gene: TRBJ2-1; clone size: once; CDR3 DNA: TGTGCCAGTAGTCCCCCGGGGTACAATGAGCAGTTCTTC; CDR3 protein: CASSPPGYNEQFF
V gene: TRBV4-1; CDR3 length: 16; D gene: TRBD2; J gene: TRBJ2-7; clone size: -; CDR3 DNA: TGCGCCAGCAGGCTGGAACCGGGGGGGGCGCAAGGGGAGGTGTACTTC; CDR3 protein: CASRLEPGGAQGEVYF
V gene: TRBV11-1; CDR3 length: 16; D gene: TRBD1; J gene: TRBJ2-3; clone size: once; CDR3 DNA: TGTGCCAGCAGCCCCTTCCGGGACAGGGATACAGATACGCAGTATTTT; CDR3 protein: CASSPFRDRDTDTQYF
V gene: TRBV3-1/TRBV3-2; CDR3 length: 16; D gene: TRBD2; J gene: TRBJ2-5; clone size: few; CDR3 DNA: TGTGCCAGCAGCCAAGGAGCTAGCGGGGGGAGAGAGACCCAGTACTTC; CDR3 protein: CASSQGASGGRETQYF
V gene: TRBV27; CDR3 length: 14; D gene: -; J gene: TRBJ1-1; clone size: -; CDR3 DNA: TGTGCCAGCAGTTTACTGGAGGGTTTCACTGAAGCTTTCTTT; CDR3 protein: CASSLLEGFTEAFF
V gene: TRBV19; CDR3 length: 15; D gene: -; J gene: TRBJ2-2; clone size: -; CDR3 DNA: TGTGCCAGTAGTAGGGGCAGGGCGGAGACCGGGGAGCTGTTTTTT; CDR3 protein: CASSRGRAETGELFF
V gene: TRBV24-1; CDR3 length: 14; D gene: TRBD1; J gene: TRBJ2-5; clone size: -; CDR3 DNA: TGTGCCACCAGTGGCCTGACAGGGACGCAGACCCAGTACTTC; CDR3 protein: CATSGLTGTQTQYF
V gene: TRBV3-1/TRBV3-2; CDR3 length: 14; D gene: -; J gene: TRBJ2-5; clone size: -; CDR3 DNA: TGTGCCAGCAGCCCGTACGGGGAATCGGAGACCCAGTACTTC; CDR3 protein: CASSPYGESETQYF
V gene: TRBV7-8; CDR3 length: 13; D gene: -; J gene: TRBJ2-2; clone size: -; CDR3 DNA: TGTGCCAGCAGCTTAGCGTCAACCGGGGAGCTGTTTTTT; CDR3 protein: CASSLASTGELFF
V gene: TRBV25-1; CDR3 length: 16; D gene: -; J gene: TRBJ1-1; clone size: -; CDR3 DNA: TGTGCCAGCAGTGAATATGATTGGGGGGGAGGGACTGAAGCTTTCTTT; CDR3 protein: CASSEYDWGGGTEAFF
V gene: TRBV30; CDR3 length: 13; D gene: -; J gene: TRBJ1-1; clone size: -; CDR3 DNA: TGTGCCTGGAGCAGGCTCCTGAACACTGAAGCTTTCTTT; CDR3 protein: CAWSRLLNTEAFF
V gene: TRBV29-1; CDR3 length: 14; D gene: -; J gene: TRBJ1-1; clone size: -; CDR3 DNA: TGCAGCGTAGTACCACGGTCCGTCACCACTGAAGCTTTCTTT; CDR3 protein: CSVVPRSVTTEAFF
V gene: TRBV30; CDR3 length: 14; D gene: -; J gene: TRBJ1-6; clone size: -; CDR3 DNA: TGTGCCTGGCGGCGCTTCGAGGGCTTCTCACCCCTCCACTTT; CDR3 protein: CAWRRFEGFSPLHF
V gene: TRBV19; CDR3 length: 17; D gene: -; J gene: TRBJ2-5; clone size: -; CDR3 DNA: TGTGCCAGTAGTATAGATCGAAGATCAAGCAGGCAAGAGACCCAGTACTTC; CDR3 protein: CASSIDRRSSRQETQYF
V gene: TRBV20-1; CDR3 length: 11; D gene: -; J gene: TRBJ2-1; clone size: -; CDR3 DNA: TGCAGTGCTATGTTAACCGGTGAGCAGTTCTTC; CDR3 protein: CSAMLTGEQFF
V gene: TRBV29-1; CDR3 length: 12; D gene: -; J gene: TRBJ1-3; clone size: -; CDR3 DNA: TGCAGCGTTGAGGACAGTCGACACACCATATATTTT; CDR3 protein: CSVEDSRHTIYF
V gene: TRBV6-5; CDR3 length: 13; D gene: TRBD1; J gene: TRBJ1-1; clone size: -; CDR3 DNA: TGTGCCAGCAGTTACCCTATGACAGGGGGCGCTTTCTTT; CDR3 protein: CASSYPMTGGAFF
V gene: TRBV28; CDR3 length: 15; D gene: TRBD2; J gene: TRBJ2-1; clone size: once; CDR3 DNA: TGTGCCAGCAGCCCGACTAGCGGGCGGTACAATGAGCAGTTCTTC; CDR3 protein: CASSPTSGRYNEQFF
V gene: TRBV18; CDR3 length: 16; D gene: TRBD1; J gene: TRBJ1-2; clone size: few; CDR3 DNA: TGTGCCAGCTCACCACCCTCACAGGGGTTTTTTTCTGGCTACACCTTC; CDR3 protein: CASSPPSQGFFSGYTF
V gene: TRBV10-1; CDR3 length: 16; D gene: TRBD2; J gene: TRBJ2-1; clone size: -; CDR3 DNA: TGCGCCAGCAGTGAGGGCGCGGGAGTAATCGGCAATGAGCAGTTCTTC; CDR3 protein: CASSEGAGVIGNEQFF
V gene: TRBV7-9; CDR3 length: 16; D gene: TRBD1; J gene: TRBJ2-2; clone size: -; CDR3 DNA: TGTGCCAGCAGCTTCGGACAGGGGTCGAACACCGGGGAGCTGTTTTTT; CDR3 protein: CASSFGQGSNTGELFF
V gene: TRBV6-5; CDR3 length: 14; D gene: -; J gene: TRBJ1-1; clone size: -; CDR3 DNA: TGTGCCAGCACGAAAGAAGCTATGAACACTGAAGCTTTCTTT; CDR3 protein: CASTKEAMNTEAFF
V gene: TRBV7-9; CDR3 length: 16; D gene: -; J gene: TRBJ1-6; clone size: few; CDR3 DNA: TGTGCCAGCAGCAGAGGACAGACCCTCTATAATTCACCCCTCCACTTT; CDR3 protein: CASSRGQTLYNSPLHF
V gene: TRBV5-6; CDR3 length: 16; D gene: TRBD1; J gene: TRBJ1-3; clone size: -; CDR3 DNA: TGTGCCAGCAGCCCTCGGGGGACAGGGACTGGAAACACCATATATTTT; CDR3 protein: CASSPRGTGTGNTIYF
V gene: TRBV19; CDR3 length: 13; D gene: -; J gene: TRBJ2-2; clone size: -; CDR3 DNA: TGTGCCAGTAGTCTGCGGGCGGTCGGGGAGCTGTTTTTT; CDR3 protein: CASSLRAVGELFF
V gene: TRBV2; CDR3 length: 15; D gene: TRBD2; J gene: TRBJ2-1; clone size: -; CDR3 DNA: TGTGCCAGCAGTGAACCGGGACTAGCGGCCAATGAGCAGTTCTTC; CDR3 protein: CASSEPGLAANEQFF
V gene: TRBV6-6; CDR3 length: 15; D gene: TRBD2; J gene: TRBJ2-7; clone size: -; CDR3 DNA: TGTGCCAGCAGCCCGGGGGGGGCTTATTCCTACGAGCAGTACTTC; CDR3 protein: CASSPGGAYSYEQYF
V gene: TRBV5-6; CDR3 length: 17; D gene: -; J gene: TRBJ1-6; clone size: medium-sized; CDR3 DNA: TGTGCCAGCAATAAGGTGGGGCAAGGGACCTATAATTCACCCCTCCACTTT; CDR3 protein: CASNKVGQGTYNSPLHF
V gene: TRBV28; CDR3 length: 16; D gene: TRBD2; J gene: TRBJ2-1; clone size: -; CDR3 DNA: TGTGCCAGCAGTTTAATCGGCGGGAGTAGGGACAATGAGCAGTTCTTC; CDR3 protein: CASSLIGGSRDNEQFF
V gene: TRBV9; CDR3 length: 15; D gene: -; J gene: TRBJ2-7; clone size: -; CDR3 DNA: TGTGCCAGCAGCGTAGGACAGGCGAGCTCCTACGAGCAGTACTTC; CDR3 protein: CASSVGQASSYEQYF
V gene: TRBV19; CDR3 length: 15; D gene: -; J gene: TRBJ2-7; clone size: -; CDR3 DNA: TGTGCCAGTAGTATAGGTCAGGGAAGCTCCTACGAGCAGTACTTC; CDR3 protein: CASSIGQGSSYEQYF
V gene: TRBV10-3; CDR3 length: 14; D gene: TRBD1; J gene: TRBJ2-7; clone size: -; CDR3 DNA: TGTGCCATCAGTGACGGACAGGGGGTTTACGAGCAGTACTTC; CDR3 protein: CAISDGQGVYEQYF
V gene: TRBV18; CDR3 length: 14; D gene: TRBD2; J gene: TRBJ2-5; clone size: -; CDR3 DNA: TGTGCCAGCTCCCGGGGAGCGGGAGAAGAGACCCAGTACTTC; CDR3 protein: CASSRGAGEETQYF
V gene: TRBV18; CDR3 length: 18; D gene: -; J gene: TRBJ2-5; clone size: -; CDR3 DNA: TGTGCCAGCTCACCTCTGACCCAATTTAGCCAGAGTCAAGAGACCCAGTACTTC; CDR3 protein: CASSPLTQFSQSQETQYF
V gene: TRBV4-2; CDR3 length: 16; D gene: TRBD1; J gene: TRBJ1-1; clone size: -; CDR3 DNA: TGTGCCAGCAGCCAAGTTGTCCGAGTGGCAGGGGGGGAAGCTTTCTTT; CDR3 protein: CASSQVVRVAGGEAFF
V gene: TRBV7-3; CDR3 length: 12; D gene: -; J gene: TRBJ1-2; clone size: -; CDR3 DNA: TGTGCCAGCAGCTCCGGTAGCTATGGCTACACCTTC; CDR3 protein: CASSSGSYGYTF
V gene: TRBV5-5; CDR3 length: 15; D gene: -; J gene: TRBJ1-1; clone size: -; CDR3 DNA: TGTGCCAGCAGCTTGTTGTACACCCCATCAGCTGAAGCTTTCTTT; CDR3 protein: CASSLLYTPSAEAFF
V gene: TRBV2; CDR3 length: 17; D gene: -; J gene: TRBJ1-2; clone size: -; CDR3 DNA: TGTGCCAGCAGTCCACAGAAGTTACAGGGACGGGACTATGGCTACACCTTC; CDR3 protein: CASSPQKLQGRDYGYTF
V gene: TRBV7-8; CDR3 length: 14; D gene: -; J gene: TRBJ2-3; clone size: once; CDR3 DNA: TGTGCCAGCAGCCGGTCCCTAAGCACAGATACGCAGTATTTT; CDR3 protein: CASSRSLSTDTQYF